What follows are 26 T cell receptor beta chains derived from one specimen sequenced in a study of cytomegalovirus exposure and HLA in healthy donors. TCRdb's table, derived via immunoSEQ multiplex PCR, lists solely in-frame clones and lacks some. The data contain fewer than 200,000 clones, 80% to 85% of them singletons. The specimen was PBMCs. The receptors derive from a woman under 30 in good health and CMV-seropositive.

The chain uses TRBV6-6 and TRBJ1-1, with D unclear. V shed 3 bases and J shed 0 bases, with 8 bases lying between them. The CDR3 is made up of 14 amino acids. Germline assignment: CDR1 MNHNY and CDR2 SVGAGI (reference sequence). The CDR3 spells CASSYAGVNTEAFF. The CDR3 nucleotides read TGTGCCAGCAGTTATGCCGGGGTGAACACTGAAGCTTTCTTT.

The chain links TRBV2 to TRBJ2-5; 10 positions match TRBD2. The germline CDR1 and CDR2 sequences are SNHLY and FYNNEI. V shed 3 bases, J shed 3 bases, and the junction held 7 bases outside the gene matches. The CDR3 has 16 amino acids. The chain's CDR3 is CASSDVSSGGKETQYF. In nucleotides, the CDR3 is TGTGCCAGCAGTGATGTGTCTAGCGGGGGAAAAGAGACCCAGTACTTC. Based on the CDR3 plus reference TRBV2 and TRBJ2-5, the full variable domain is EPEVTQTPSHQVTQMGQEVILRCVPISNHLYFYWYRQILGQKVEFLVSFYNNEISEKSEIFDDQFSVERPDGSNFTLKIRSTKLEDSAMYFCASSDVSSGGKETQYFGPGTRLLVL.

In its sample, this clone was seen once. The chain combines TRBV6-6 with TRBJ1-1; the D is unclear. The CDR3 is made up of 16 amino acids. V was pared by 4 bases and J by 1 base, with 16 bases between. Germline lookup yields CDR1 MNHNY and CDR2 SVGAGI (reference sequence). The CDR3 nucleotides are TGTGCCAGCAGTTCCATTGGACGGGAAGCGAACACTGAAGCTTTCTTT. It codes for CASSSIGREANTEAFF.

The rearrangement links TRBV18 to TRBJ1-2; 7 positions match TRBD1. The V gene's germline CDR1 is KGHSH and CDR2 LQKENI. The CDR3 consists of 16 residues. V lost 6 bases to trimming and J lost 8 bases; unmatched junction nucleotides: 18. The CDR3 nucleotides read TGTGCCAGCTCGCAACCAGGGGGGACAGCTTCAGTGGGCTACACCTTC. As protein: CASSQPGGTASVGYTF.

The chain's CDR3 is CASSIRQDTTYGYTF. CDR3 in DNA: TGTGCCAGTAGTATAAGACAGGATACTACGTATGGCTACACCTTC. The V call is TRBV19, the J call TRBJ1-2; D possibly corresponds to TRBD1 (6 bases). The CDR3 loop spans 15 amino acids. Trimming removed 2 bases at V and 5 bases at J, with 15 bases between. Per germline, CDR1 LNHDA and CDR2 SQIVND (reference sequence).

The chain has TRBV7-9 and TRBJ2-3, with 8 bases aligning to TRBD2. CDR1 and CDR2 (germline): SEHNR, FQNEAQ (reference sequence). V gave up 1 base and J gave up 6 bases; unmatched junction bases: 9. This CDR3 is 16 amino acids long. CDR3 sequence: CASSLGPAGASDTQYF. The CDR3, as DNA: TGTGCCAGCAGCTTAGGTCCAGCGGGGGCGAGTGATACGCAGTATTTT.

CDR3: CASSLSPGESYEQYF. The DNA for the CDR3 is TGTGCCAGCAGCTTGAGTCCGGGGGAGTCCTACGAGCAGTACTTC. This chain links TRBV7-8 with TRBJ2-7, with a tentative D call TRBD2 (6 bases). Trimming cost V 3 bases and J 1 base, with 13 bases left between them. The CDR3 sequence is 15 residues long. Looked up from germline, CDR1 is SGHVS and CDR2 is FQNEAQ. Drawing the rest from reference TRBV7-8 and TRBJ2-7, the complete variable domain is GAGVSQSPRYKVAKRGQDVALRCDPISGHVSLFWYQQALGQGPEFLTYFQNEAQLDKSGLPSDRFFAERPEGSVSTLKIQRTQQEDSAVYLCASSLSPGESYEQYFGPGTRLTVT.

The genes are TRBV4-2 and TRBJ1-1, with 7 positions matching TRBD1. Per the germline V gene, CDR1 is LGHNA and CDR2 is YNFKEQ. There are 16 residues in the CDR3. The J segment lost 4 bases and the V segment lost 0 bases, leaving 8 bases of the junction unmatched. Here the CDR3 reads CASSQDLNRGATEAFF. The CDR3 DNA sequence: TGTGCCAGCAGCCAAGATCTTAACAGGGGCGCCACTGAAGCTTTCTTT.

The chain employs TRBV2 and TRBJ2-5, with unresolved D. V was clipped by 6 bases and J by 2 bases, with 4 bases between them. The CDR3 has 11 amino acids. Germline V lookup: CDR1 SNHLY, CDR2 FYNNEI. CDR3 sequence (DNA): TGTGCCAGCAGACAACAAGAGACCCAGTACTTC. Encoded protein: CASRQQETQYF.

This clone was seen more than once but under ten times. The chain recombines TRBV6-1 with TRBJ1-1, with TRBD1 identical over 8 bases. Trimming cost V 5 bases and J 9 bases; bases outside gene matches: 8. This CDR3 has 13 residues. The V gene's germline CDR1 is MNHNS and CDR2 SASEGT. DNA for the CDR3: TGTGCCAGCAGTCCGGACAGGGCAAGTAAAGCTTTCTTT. Translated: CASSPDRASKAFF.

The chain couples TRBV7-2 to TRBJ2-2, with a possible D match to TRBD2 (5 bases). This CDR3 spans 15 amino acids. Trimming took off 5 bases at V and 4 bases at J, with 14 bases between the two ends. Germline CDR1 SGHTA, CDR2 FQGNSA. The CDR3 DNA sequence: TGTGCCAGCAGCCCCAAGGCGGGCGGCACCGGGGAGCTGTTTTTT. It specifies CASSPKAGGTGELFF.

The rearrangement uses TRBV5-1 and TRBJ2-3; unclear D gene. CDR1 and CDR2 (germline): SGHRS, YFSETQ. This CDR3 spans 15 amino acids. Trimming cost V 2 bases and J 2 bases, with 12 bases left between them. Here the CDR3 reads CASSFEAPDTDTQYF. The CDR3, as DNA: TGCGCCAGCAGCTTTGAGGCTCCAGACACAGATACGCAGTATTTT.

The chain links TRBV5-4 to TRBJ2-7; D perhaps matches TRBD2 (5 bases). V was cut by 0 bases and J by 0 bases, with 7 bases left in between. The CDR3 extends over 14 amino acids. CDR1 SGHNT and CDR2 YYREEE come from the germline V gene (reference sequence). CDR3 residues: CASSLVGISYEQYF. The CDR3 bases are TGTGCCAGCAGCTTGGTCGGGATCTCCTACGAGCAGTACTTC.

The CDR3 region is CASSYGQLNTEAFF. The DNA for the CDR3 is TGTGCCAGCAGTTACGGACAACTAAACACTGAAGCTTTCTTT. The chain employs TRBV6-5 and TRBJ1-1; weak D call: TRBD1 (5 bases). The CDR3 totals 14 residues. Germline lookup yields CDR1 MNHEY and CDR2 SVGAGI. Trimming cost V 2 bases and J 2 bases, with 9 bases left between them.

This clone was seen just once. The chain carries TRBV6-5 and TRBJ2-2, with TRBD2 identical over 7 bases. The CDR3 is 16 amino acids. Germline V gene data show CDR1 as MNHEY and CDR2 as SVGAGI. The V gene end was trimmed by 2 bases and the J gene end by 5 bases; junction bases not matched to a gene: 8. The CDR3 spells CASSYDKRGWTGELFF. DNA for the CDR3: TGTGCCAGCAGTTACGATAAGCGGGGATGGACCGGGGAGCTGTTTTTT.

This chain joins TRBV27 and TRBJ2-4; 7 nucleotides agree with TRBD1. Trimming removed 3 bases from V and 7 bases from J; junction bases left unmatched: 18. Germline lookup yields CDR1 MNHEY and CDR2 SMNVEV (reference sequence). The CDR3 totals 18 residues. For the CDR3, the DNA is TGTGCCAGCAGTTTTGGGACAGACAAGACCATAAAATATAACATTCAGTACTTC. This codes for CASSFGTDKTIKYNIQYF.

The chain uses TRBV2 and TRBJ1-3; no reliable D call. This CDR3 has 14 amino acids. Per germline, CDR1 SNHLY and CDR2 FYNNEI. The V end lost 6 bases, the J end lost 4 bases, and 13 bases lay between the germline ends. Written as DNA, the CDR3 is TGTGCCAGCAGCGCCGGGAGTCTCGGAAACACCATATATTTT. Translated, it gives CASSAGSLGNTIYF. Full variable domain (outside the CDR3, taken from reference TRBV2 and TRBJ1-3): EPEVTQTPSHQVTQMGQEVILRCVPISNHLYFYWYRQILGQKVEFLVSFYNNEISEKSEIFDDQFSVERPDGSNFTLKIRSTKLEDSAMYFCASSAGSLGNTIYFGEGSWLTVV.

This clone was seen once. The V gene is TRBV5-6, the J gene TRBJ1-2, with a tentative D call TRBD1 (5 bases). Per the germline V gene, CDR1 is SGHDT and CDR2 is YYEEEE. This CDR3 is 14 amino acids long. V was pared by 1 base and J by 7 bases, with 14 bases between. CDR3 DNA sequence: TGTGCCAGCAGCTTGCCCTCAGGGTCTAGTGGCTACACCTTC. This codes for CASSLPSGSSGYTF.

V gene TRBV9 combines with J gene TRBJ1-4; 8 bases line up with TRBD1. Germline trimming cut 4 bases from V and 10 bases from J; bases unmatched to any gene: 9. This CDR3 contains 14 residues. Looked up from germline, CDR1 is SGDLS and CDR2 is YYNGEE. DNA of the CDR3: TGTGCCAGCAGCAACCGGGACAGGAGGACAAAACTGTTTTTT. It yields the protein CASSNRDRRTKLFF.

The chain couples TRBV19 to TRBJ1-1, with a weak D call TRBD1 (5 bases). The CDR3 consists of 15 residues. Germline CDR1 and CDR2: LNHDA and SQIVND (reference sequence). Trimming cost V 3 bases and J 4 bases, with 15 bases left between them. CDR3 loop: CASSMGPLGGTEAFF. CDR3 coding DNA: TGTGCCAGTAGTATGGGACCTTTGGGGGGCACTGAAGCTTTCTTT.

This chain uses TRBV19 with TRBJ1-5; a weak D match, TRBD1 (6 bases). CDR1 is LNHDA and CDR2 is SQIVND in the germline V gene (reference sequence). This CDR3 comprises 14 residues. Trimming left V 6 bases short and J 4 bases short, with 13 bases between. DNA for the CDR3: TGTGCCAGTAGCGGGGCAGGGGTTAATCAGCCCCAGCATTTT. It translates to CASSGAGVNQPQHF.

This chain joins TRBV4-2 and TRBJ1-1; D is ambiguous. The CDR3 contains 15 residues. The germline V and J ends were trimmed by 0 bases and 4 bases, with 12 bases remaining between them. Per germline, CDR1 LGHNA and CDR2 YNFKEQ. CDR3 DNA: TGTGCCAGCAGCCAAGAATCGGCGGTATCCACTGAAGCTTTCTTT. It specifies CASSQESAVSTEAFF.

The rearrangement joins TRBV13 to TRBJ1-2; no reliable D call. The V gene lost 1 base and the J gene lost 4 bases, with 13 bases spanning the gap. Germline CDR1 is PRHDT and CDR2 is FYEKMQ (reference sequence). The CDR3 runs 15 residues. Here the CDR3 DNA reads TGTGCCAGCAGCTTAGAGGGCGACGGGAGCTATGGCTACACCTTC. Its protein is CASSLEGDGSYGYTF.

V and J are TRBV21-1 and TRBJ2-7; TRBD2, the D gene given by the table, was not confirmed from the DNA. TRBV21-1 is designated a pseudogene. CDR3 length: 14 residues. CDR3 bases: TGTGCCAGCAGCGAGGGAGAACCCCGGTACGAGCAGTACTTC. Its protein is CASSEGEPRYEQYF.

The V call is TRBV6-1, the J call TRBJ1-4; D is unclear. Trimming took off 4 bases at V and 4 bases at J, with 13 bases between the two ends. CDR1 and CDR2 (germline): MNHNS, SASEGT. The CDR3 is made up of 15 amino acids. The CDR3 DNA follows: TGTGCCAGCAGTGGGGTGGCGGGGAGTAATGAAAAACTGTTTTTT. This codes for CASSGVAGSNEKLFF.

The chain recombines TRBV18 with TRBJ1-1; TRBD1 agrees at 7 bases. The V segment lost 1 base and the J segment 7 bases; nucleotides outside the gene matches: 6. This CDR3 region has 14 residues. The germline CDR1 and CDR2 sequences are KGHSH and LQKENI. This CDR3 is CASSPQTGRHEAFF. The CDR3 DNA sequence: TGTGCCAGCTCACCACAGACAGGGCGCCATGAAGCTTTCTTT.